Listed below are T cell receptor beta chains from one sample, sequenced in a study of cytomegalovirus exposure and HLA in healthy donors. Data came from immunoSEQ multiplex PCR; TCRdb stores just in-frame clones and leaves some out. Among some 190,000 clones listed, around 85% were seen once. Sequences were obtained from PBMCs. These receptor sequences come from a boy younger than 10 in good health and CMV-seronegative. CDR3s include the opening cysteine and the closing phenylalanine or tryptophan. Each record gives: CDR3 length, J gene, D gene, clone size, V gene, CDR3 protein, CDR3 DNA. D genes are given only for firm matches. Size values are once, few and many counts, or a class for expanded clones, and some rows have none.

15 TRBJ1-5 NA NA TRBV25-1 CASSDSSGSNQPQHF TGTGCCAGCAGTGATTCGAGTGGTAGCAATCAGCCCCAGCATTTT
15 TRBJ2-1 TRBD2 once TRBV6-6 CASRLSGGAKNEQFF TGTGCCAGCAGGCTTAGCGGGGGGGCTAAGAATGAGCAGTTCTTC
13 TRBJ2-7 NA NA TRBV4-2 CASSQGTTGEQYF TGTGCCAGCAGCCAAGGGACTACAGGCGAGCAGTACTTC
16 TRBJ2-4 NA NA TRBV2 CASSARLVVAKNIQYF TGTGCCAGCAGTGCAAGACTAGTTGTTGCCAAAAACATTCAGTACTTC
15 TRBJ2-3 NA NA TRBV15 CATSRDLPTRDTQYF TGTGCCACCAGCAGAGATCTCCCGACTAGGGATACGCAGTATTTT
15 TRBJ1-5 NA NA TRBV6-1 CASTGGLGGNQPQHF TGTGCCAGCACGGGAGGGCTTGGGGGCAATCAGCCCCAGCATTTT
13 TRBJ1-5 TRBD1 NA TRBV7-2 CASSLGTDQPQHF TGTGCCAGCAGCCTAGGGACAGATCAGCCCCAGCATTTT
14 TRBJ1-3 NA NA TRBV4-1 CASSQTVAGNTIYF TGCGCCAGCAGCCAGACAGTAGCTGGAAACACCATATATTTT
19 TRBJ2-7 NA few TRBV10-1 CASGQPRAPNGPLPYEQYF TGCGCCAGCGGACAGCCCCGGGCTCCCAACGGGCCATTACCTTACGAGCAGTACTTC
18 TRBJ2-1 TRBD2 NA TRBV14 CASSPRRLAGGPYNEQFF TGTGCCAGCAGCCCCCGAAGACTAGCGGGGGGGCCCTACAATGAGCAGTTCTTC
11 TRBJ1-2 NA NA TRBV30 CAWSRQAGYTF TGTGCCTGGAGCCGACAGGCTGGCTACACCTTC
18 TRBJ1-5 TRBD1 NA TRBV19 CASTRRGPPPYSNQPQHF TGTGCCAGCACGCGCAGGGGGCCACCTCCATATAGCAATCAGCCCCAGCATTTT
20 TRBJ2-1 TRBD2 NA TRBV6-1 CASSEEPKRGVQSSYNEQFF TGTGCCAGCAGTGAAGAGCCTAAGCGGGGGGTCCAGAGCTCCTACAATGAGCAGTTCTTC
12 TRBJ1-1 NA NA TRBV29-1 CSAGRANTEAFF TGCAGCGCCGGGAGGGCGAACACTGAAGCTTTCTTT
16 TRBJ2-1 NA NA TRBV5-6 CASSLLTRPADDEQFF TGTGCCAGCAGCTTGCTAACCCGTCCAGCGGACGATGAGCAGTTCTTC
13 TRBJ2-7 TRBD1 NA TRBV19 CASSIDRGHEQYF TGTGCCAGTAGTATTGACAGGGGCCACGAGCAGTACTTC
16 TRBJ1-3 TRBD1 NA TRBV2 CASRETGLISGNTIYF TGTGCCAGCAGGGAGACAGGGCTCATCTCTGGAAACACCATATATTTT
16 TRBJ2-1 TRBD2 NA TRBV27 CASSGRQTSGTNEQFF TGTGCCAGCAGTGGTCGTCAGACTAGCGGGACCAATGAGCAGTTCTTC
15 TRBJ2-7 TRBD2 NA TRBV7-2 CASSMGLAGGYEQYF TGTGCCAGCAGCATGGGACTAGCGGGAGGATACGAGCAGTACTTC
18 TRBJ2-2 TRBD2 NA TRBV5-1 CASSLGLAGEGRTGELFF TGCGCCAGCAGCTTGGGGCTAGCGGGAGAAGGACGGACCGGGGAGCTGTTTTTT
16 TRBJ2-5 NA NA TRBV2 CASSHPRLERQETQYF TGTGCCAGCAGTCACCCGAGGCTAGAACGCCAAGAGACCCAGTACTTC
13 TRBJ2-7 TRBD1 NA TRBV19 CASSNRGQDEQYF TGTGCCAGTAGTAACAGGGGCCAGGACGAGCAGTACTTC
14 TRBJ1-2 NA once TRBV7-2 CASSLGARRYGYTF TGTGCCAGCAGCTTAGGGGCCAGGCGCTATGGCTACACCTTC
17 TRBJ1-5 NA once TRBV28 CASGSTFDRHTNQPQHF TGTGCCAGCGGCTCTACTTTCGACAGACACACCAATCAGCCCCAGCATTTT
12 TRBJ2-7 NA NA TRBV29-1 CSVEGQSYEQYF TGCAGCGTCGAAGGCCAGTCCTACGAGCAGTACTTC
15 TRBJ1-1 NA NA TRBV28 CASSSQGVGNTEAFF TGTGCCAGCAGTTCACAGGGTGTTGGGAACACTGAAGCTTTCTTT
15 TRBJ2-1 TRBD2 NA TRBV6-5 CASSPTAGAYNEQFF TGTGCCAGCAGTCCGACGGCGGGAGCTTACAATGAGCAGTTCTTC
13 TRBJ1-6 NA NA TRBV15 CATSRDRGSPLHF TGTGCCACCAGCAGAGATAGGGGTTCACCCCTCCACTTT
15 TRBJ2-5 NA NA TRBV15 CATSRHDPGGETQYF TGTGCCACCAGCCGTCACGACCCGGGTGGAGAGACCCAGTACTTC
17 TRBJ2-3 TRBD2 NA TRBV4-1 CASSQRTSGGYTDTQYF TGCGCCAGCAGCCAAAGGACTAGCGGGGGGTACACAGATACGCAGTATTTT
13 TRBJ1-2 NA NA TRBV28 CASSSGTNYGYTF TGTGCCAGCAGCTCAGGGACAAACTATGGCTACACCTTC
14 TRBJ2-5 TRBD2 NA TRBV9 CASSVVPSGETQYF TGTGCCAGCAGCGTAGTGCCTAGCGGGGAGACCCAGTACTTC
15 TRBJ2-1 TRBD1 NA TRBV5-1 CASTSPGQGINEQFF TGCGCCAGCACCTCACCGGGACAGGGGATCAATGAGCAGTTCTTC
16 TRBJ2-2 NA NA TRBV19 CASSIHPGQNTGELFF TGTGCCAGTAGTATACACCCCGGACAGAACACCGGGGAGCTGTTTTTT
12 TRBJ2-1 NA NA TRBV7-2 CASSLEGNEQFF TGTGCCAGCAGCTTAGAGGGGAATGAGCAGTTCTTC
17 TRBJ1-1 TRBD1 NA TRBV19 CASGFKGQLVMNTEAFF TGTGCCAGTGGGTTTAAGGGACAGCTAGTCATGAACACTGAAGCTTTCTTT
15 TRBJ2-5 TRBD2 NA TRBV6-1 CASRGLAGGPETQYF TGTGCCAGCAGGGGACTAGCGGGAGGGCCGGAGACCCAGTACTTC
13 TRBJ1-2 NA NA TRBV7-9 CASSTRQVYGYTF TGTGCCAGCAGTACCCGACAGGTCTATGGCTACACCTTC
15 TRBJ1-2 NA NA TRBV13 CASSLVRGSNGGYTF TGTGCCAGCAGCCTCGTAAGAGGGTCTAACGGTGGCTACACCTTC
15 TRBJ1-1 NA NA TRBV9 CASSVGREMNTEAFF TGTGCCAGCAGCGTAGGTAGGGAGATGAACACTGAAGCTTTCTTT
14 TRBJ2-1 TRBD2 once TRBV10-3 CAISESAGESRPFF TGTGCCATCAGTGAGTCGGCGGGGGAGTCACGTCCGTTCTTC
16 TRBJ2-1 NA NA TRBV18 CASSRRTGDSYNEQFF TGTGCCAGCTCACGAAGAACAGGTGACTCCTACAATGAGCAGTTCTTC
14 TRBJ2-7 NA NA TRBV5-5 CASSLVVYFYEQYF TGTGCCAGCAGCCTAGTTGTCTATTTCTACGAGCAGTACTTC
16 TRBJ1-5 NA once TRBV2 CASSALASYSNQPQHF TGTGCCAGCAGTGCCCTAGCCAGCTATAGCAATCAGCCCCAGCATTTT
13 TRBJ1-5 NA NA TRBV25-1 CASSETGNQPQHF TGTGCCAGCAGTGAAACGGGGAATCAGCCCCAGCATTTT